Presented here are 26 T cell receptor beta chains from one specimen sequenced in a study of beta chain features in type 1 diabetes. The whole isolated RNA underwent reverse transcription, so sequencing captured expressed TCRB transcripts. The table came from immunoSEQ multiplex PCR; TCRdb's copy has only in-frame clones and leaves some out. The table shows roughly 300,000 clones, with under 8.5% occurring only once. Sequenced input: central memory CD4+ T cells from blood. Receptors were obtained from a woman under 30 in good health.

The chain joins TRBV18 to TRBJ1-5; D not certain. Trimming cost V 6 bases and J 4 bases, with 10 bases left between them. The germline V gene has CDR1 KGHSH and CDR2 LQKENI. This CDR3 is 13 amino acids long. CDR3 sequence: CASSDTYNQPQHF. The CDR3 coding sequence is TGTGCCAGCTCTGACACGTATAATCAGCCCCAGCATTTT.

This clone occurred many times. Other DNA sequences from this sample encode an identical CDR3 as well. The genes are TRBV6-5 and TRBJ2-7, with TRBD1 identical over 7 bases. CDR3 size: 12 residues. Unmatched junction bases numbered 2, after V lost 8 bases and J lost 1 base. Per the germline V gene, CDR1 is MNHEY and CDR2 is SVGAGI. The DNA of the CDR3 is TGTGCCAGCCGGACAGGTTCCTACGAGCAGTACTTC. Translating gives CASRTGSYEQYF.

The chain employs TRBV11-2 and TRBJ1-4; D is unresolved. The CDR3 loop spans 16 amino acids. Germline V gene sequence: CDR1 SGHAT, CDR2 FQNNGV. V was shortened by 1 base and J by 5 bases, with 14 bases between the two germline ends. The CDR3 loop reads CASSLGTRSGNEKLFF. The DNA of the CDR3 is TGTGCCAGCAGCTTAGGGACCCGGAGTGGGAATGAAAAACTGTTTTTT.

This clone has more than one count but fewer than ten. The chain joins TRBV7-3 to TRBJ2-7; a possible D gene is TRBD1 (5 bases). The CDR3 runs to 13 residues. Trimming stripped 5 bases from V and 4 bases from J, with 12 bases between. Germline loops: CDR1 SGHTA, CDR2 FQGTGA. Written as DNA, the CDR3 is TGTGCCAGCAGCACGAGCCCAGGGTACGAGCAGTACTTC. Residues: CASSTSPGYEQYF.

V gene TRBV29-1 combines with J gene TRBJ2-1; 8 bases line up with TRBD1. V trimming: 7 bases; J trimming: 8 bases; junction bases outside the gene matches: 4. Germline V gene lookup returns CDR1 SQVTM and CDR2 ANQGSEA. The CDR3 extends over 11 amino acids. The CDR3 DNA reads as TGCAGCGGGACAGGGTGGGATGAGCAGTTCTTC. Translating it yields CSGTGWDEQFF.

This clone showed up just a few times. The gene calls are TRBV7-8 and TRBJ1-2; 7 bases agree with TRBD1. CDR1 is SGHVS, CDR2 FQNEAQ, per germline. Germline trimming cut 4 bases from V and 7 bases from J; bases unmatched to any gene: 6. The CDR3 extends over 13 amino acids. The CDR3 loop reads CASSSDRAGGYTF. The DNA of the CDR3 is TGTGCCAGCAGCTCCGACAGGGCTGGTGGCTACACCTTC.

V usage is TRBV7-8 and J usage is TRBJ2-2; TRBD2 is a possible D gene (5 bases). This CDR3 is 15 amino acids long. CDR1 is SGHVS, CDR2 FQNEAQ, per germline. V dropped 5 bases and J dropped 6 bases, with 16 bases sitting between them. Here the CDR3 DNA reads TGTGCCAGCAGCCTCTCGGGGTTAAGTTCCGGGGAGCTGTTTTTT. Its translation is CASSLSGLSSGELFF.

This sequence joins TRBV28 and TRBJ2-2; 7 positions agree with TRBD1. Trimming took 4 bases from V and 6 from J; bases not matched to a gene: 8. CDR3 size: 15 residues. CDR1 is MDHEN and CDR2 is SYDVKM in the germline V gene. CDR3 in DNA: TGTGCCAGCAGTTCGAGACAGGGTCGGGCCGGGGAGCTGTTTTTT. Translation: CASSSRQGRAGELFF.

This clone was picked up a small number of times. The chain recombines TRBV7-2 with TRBJ1-4; no clear D gene. V was shortened by 4 bases and J by 4 bases, with 10 bases between the two germline ends. The CDR3 extends over 14 amino acids. Germline V CDR1 and CDR2: SGHTA, FQGNSA. CDR3 loop: CASSWEGSNEKLFF. The CDR3 DNA follows: TGTGCCAGCAGCTGGGAAGGGAGTAATGAAAAACTGTTTTTT.

This chain uses TRBV5-6 with TRBJ2-7, with D perhaps TRBD1 or TRBD2 (5 bases each). The ends were cut back, 4 bases at V and 2 bases at J, with 13 bases in the middle. The CDR3 contains 14 residues. Germline-derived CDR1 and CDR2 are SGHDT and YYEEEE. The CDR3 bases are TGTGCCAGCAGCCGTGGGGACCGAGCCTACGAGCAGTACTTC. It encodes CASSRGDRAYEQYF.

This clone has a handful of counts. This chain links TRBV5-6 with TRBJ2-1, with 8 bases matching TRBD2. The CDR3 runs to 17 residues. V lost 4 bases, J lost 5 bases, and 14 bases stayed unmatched. Per germline, CDR1 SGHDT and CDR2 YYEEEE. In DNA form, the CDR3 reads TGTGCCAGCAGCGCCTTATCGAGCGGGAGTTTCCACAATGAGCAGTTCTTC. As protein: CASSALSSGSFHNEQFF.

The chain has TRBV7-2 and TRBJ2-2; 12 bases line up with TRBD2. Unmatched junction bases numbered 8, after V lost 1 base and J lost 5 bases. CDR1 SGHTA and CDR2 FQGNSA come from the germline V gene. The CDR3 sequence is 18 residues long. In nucleotides, the CDR3 is TGTGCCAGCAGCTTAGTTTTGGGACTAGCGGGTGAGACCGGGGAGCTGTTTTTT. Amino acid sequence: CASSLVLGLAGETGELFF.

There are a few counts of this clone. This rearrangement joins TRBV28 to TRBJ2-3; D is unclear. V was shortened by 6 bases and J by 3 bases, with 4 bases between the two germline ends. CDR3 size: 11 residues. Germline loops: CDR1 MDHEN, CDR2 SYDVKM. CDR3 bases: TGTGCCAGCAGGAGAACAGATACGCAGTATTTT. Amino acids: CASRRTDTQYF. The whole variable domain, remainder taken from reference TRBV28 and TRBJ2-3, is DVKVTQSSRYLVKRTGEKVFLECVQDMDHENMFWYRQDPGLGLRLIYFSYDVKMKEKGDIPEGYSVSREKKERFSLILESASTNQTSMYLCASRRTDTQYFGPGTRLTVL.

This clone occurred many times. The V gene is TRBV13, the J gene TRBJ1-1; 9 nucleotides match TRBD1. CDR1 and CDR2 from the germline V gene are PRHDT and FYEKMQ (reference sequence). The V and J ends lost 4 bases and 3 bases, in that order; junction bases with no gene match: 6. This CDR3 contains 15 residues. In nucleotides, the CDR3 is TGTGCCAGCAGCTCCCGCCACAGGGGGCACACTGAAGCTTTCTTT. It specifies CASSSRHRGHTEAFF.

This clone was seen only a few times. This chain links TRBV7-6 with TRBJ2-2, with D maybe TRBD1 (5 bases). The V and J ends lost 1 base and 0 bases respectively, with 9 bases between them. Germline V lookup: CDR1 SGHVS, CDR2 FNYEAQ. The CDR3 has 16 amino acids. CDR3 nucleotide sequence: TGTGCCAGCAGCTTAGTAAGGGGTTCGAACACCGGGGAGCTGTTTTTT. Its translation: CASSLVRGSNTGELFF.

The V call is TRBV7-8, the J call TRBJ2-4, with a weak D call TRBD1 (6 bases). The CDR3 loop spans 16 amino acids. The V gene's germline CDR1 is SGHVS and CDR2 FQNEAQ. Deletions cut 1 base from V and 4 bases from J, with 14 bases between. CDR3 coding DNA: TGTGCCAGCAGCTTAGAGAGACAGGCAAATAAAAACATTCAGTACTTC. Its protein is CASSLERQANKNIQYF.

The V and J genes are TRBV6-5 and TRBJ2-1; 13 bases fit TRBD2. CDR1 and CDR2 (germline): MNHEY, SVGAGI. This CDR3 is 15 amino acids long. V shed 4 bases, J shed 15 bases, and the junction held 12 bases outside the gene matches. This CDR3 is CASSSAGTSGIRSFF. CDR3 DNA sequence: TGTGCCAGCAGTTCAGCAGGGACTAGCGGGATTCGTTCGTTCTTC.

This clone turned up a few times. The rearrangement joins TRBV5-1 to TRBJ2-2; D is possibly TRBD2 (6 bases). V was clipped by 3 bases and J by 2 bases, with 23 bases between them. This CDR3 has 19 residues. The germline V gene has CDR1 SGHRS and CDR2 YFSETQ. The DNA of the CDR3 is TGCGCCAGCAGCTCAAGGGACTGGGAAGGGGCTCGAAACACCGGGGAGCTGTTTTTT. Residues: CASSSRDWEGARNTGELFF.

The DNA of the CDR3 is TGTGCCAGCAGCTTGTACGGCGGGGCGCCAGATACGCAGTATTTT. Amino acid sequence: CASSLYGGAPDTQYF. The V and J genes are TRBV5-4 and TRBJ2-3; weak D call: TRBD2 (6 bases). Germline V gene data show CDR1 as SGHNT and CDR2 as YYREEE (reference sequence). V was cut by 1 base and J by 4 bases, with 13 bases left in between. The CDR3 runs to 15 residues.

This clone was observed a few times. The genes are TRBV6-5 and TRBJ2-5; no clear D gene. CDR1 and CDR2 (germline): MNHEY, SVGAGI. The ends were cut back, 2 bases at V and 5 bases at J, with 9 bases in the middle. The CDR3 sequence is 13 residues long. The CDR3 region has the DNA TGTGCCAGCAGTTACGCCGCGAGGGAGACCCAGTACTTC. Amino acids: CASSYAARETQYF.

This clone appeared a few times. The rearrangement joins TRBV5-4 to TRBJ2-4; TRBD2 matches at 14 bases. V lost 4 bases, J lost 3 bases, and 6 bases stayed unmatched. The CDR3 runs to 17 residues. CDR1 and CDR2 from the germline V gene are SGHNT and YYREEE (reference sequence). CDR3 DNA: TGTGCCAGCAGCCTGGGACTAGCGGGAGATGGCAAAAACATTCAGTACTTC. Translated: CASSLGLAGDGKNIQYF.

This chain links TRBV7-2 with TRBJ2-7; possible D gene TRBD2, 7 bases. The CDR3 spans 16 residues. Germline CDR1 reads SGHTA; CDR2 reads FQGNSA. V was pared by 2 bases and J by 0 bases, with 14 bases between. CDR3 in amino acids: CASSLFGGQSSYEQYF. CDR3 DNA sequence: TGTGCCAGCAGCTTATTCGGGGGGCAGAGCTCCTACGAGCAGTACTTC.

The chain employs TRBV2 and TRBJ2-1, with 7 bases matching TRBD1. Losses at the gene ends were 2 bases for V and 2 bases for J; bases not matched to a gene: 3. The CDR3 covers 15 residues. Germline assignment: CDR1 SNHLY and CDR2 FYNNEI. CDR3 in amino acids: CASSERQGPYNEQFF. DNA for the CDR3: TGTGCCAGCAGTGAAAGACAGGGCCCCTACAATGAGCAGTTCTTC.

This chain joins TRBV7-9 and TRBJ2-7, with a possible D match to TRBD2 (6 bases). V lost 5 bases to trimming and J lost 6 bases, with 23 bases between them. The CDR3 sequence is 16 residues long. Per the germline V gene, CDR1 is SEHNR and CDR2 is FQNEAQ (reference sequence). The CDR3 spells CASSSRSGVPRGEQYF. The CDR3 DNA is TGTGCCAGCAGCAGCAGATCGGGAGTCCCGCGGGGCGAGCAGTACTTC.

For this clone: A read error may be the cause here, since a much bigger clone is one base away. The chain uses TRBV7-9 and TRBJ2-3; D not resolved. Looked up from germline, CDR1 is SEHNR and CDR2 is FQNEAQ (reference sequence). V was trimmed by 5 bases and J by 3 bases, leaving 3 bases between them. The CDR3 consists of 11 residues. CDR3 sequence reads: CASSITDTQYF. DNA for the CDR3: TGTGCCAGCAGCATTACAGATACGCAGTATTTT.

In its sample, this clone was seen a few times. The gene calls are TRBV28 and TRBJ2-2; 7 bases match TRBD1. Germline V gives CDR1 MDHEN, CDR2 SYDVKM. V trimming: 7 bases; J trimming: 0 bases; junction bases outside the gene matches: 14. The CDR3 is 18 residues long. This CDR3 is CASTRPLPGGTNTGELFF. For the CDR3, the DNA is TGTGCCAGCACTCGTCCCCTCCCAGGGGGTACGAACACCGGGGAGCTGTTTTTT.